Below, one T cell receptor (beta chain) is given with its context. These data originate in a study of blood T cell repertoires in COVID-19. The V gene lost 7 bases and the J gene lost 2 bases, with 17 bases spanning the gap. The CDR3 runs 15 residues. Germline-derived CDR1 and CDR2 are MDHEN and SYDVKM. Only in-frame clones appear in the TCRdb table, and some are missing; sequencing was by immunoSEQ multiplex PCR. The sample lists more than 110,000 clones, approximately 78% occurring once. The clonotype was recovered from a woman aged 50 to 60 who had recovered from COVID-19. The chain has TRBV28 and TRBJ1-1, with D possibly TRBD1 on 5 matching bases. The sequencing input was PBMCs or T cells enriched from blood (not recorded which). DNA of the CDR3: TGTGCCAGCACCCTTAGACTGGGGCTTAACACTGAAGCTTTCTTT. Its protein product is CASTLRLGLNTEAFF.